The entry below gives a single T cell receptor beta chain sequence along with its context. TCRdb keeps only in-frame clones here, not all; method: immunoSEQ multiplex PCR. The sample has about 230,000 clones; about 85% are singletons. Enrollees, about 18 to 89 years old, lived in 24 US areas. Allocation to cohorts depended on clinical history reported by the participants. The sample originates from a study of blood T cell repertoires in COVID-19. The germline V gene has CDR1 SGHNT and CDR2 YYREEE (reference sequence). The CDR3 spans 14 residues. V lost 4 bases to trimming and J lost 4 bases; unmatched junction nucleotides: 6.

This TCR was recovered from a man younger than 45 who had recovered from COVID-19. Material: PBMCs or T cells enriched from blood (not recorded which). J is TRBJ2-5 and V is TRBV5-4; 8 positions agree with TRBD1. The CDR3 DNA follows: TGTGCCAGCAGCCGACAGGGGTCGGCAGAGACCCAGTACTTC. Translation: CASSRQGSAETQYF.